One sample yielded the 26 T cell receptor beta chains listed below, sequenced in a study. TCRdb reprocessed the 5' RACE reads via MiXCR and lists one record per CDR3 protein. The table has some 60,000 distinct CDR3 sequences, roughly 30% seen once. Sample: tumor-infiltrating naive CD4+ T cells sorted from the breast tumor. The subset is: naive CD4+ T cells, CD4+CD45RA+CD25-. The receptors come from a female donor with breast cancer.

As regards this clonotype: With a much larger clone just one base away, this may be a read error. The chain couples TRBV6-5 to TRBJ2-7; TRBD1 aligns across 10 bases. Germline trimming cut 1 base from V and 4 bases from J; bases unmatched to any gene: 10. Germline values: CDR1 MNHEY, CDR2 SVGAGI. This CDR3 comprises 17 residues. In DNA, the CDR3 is TGTGCCAGCAGTTACTGTTTAAGGGACAGGGGTCGTTACGAGCAGTACTTC. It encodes CASSYCLRDRGRYEQYF.

The CDR3 loop reads CASSPTDYGNTIYF. For the CDR3, the DNA is TGTGCCAGCAGCCCCACTGACTATGGAAACACCATATATTTT. This rearrangement joins TRBV5-6 to TRBJ1-3; D remains ambiguous. Trimming left V 4 bases short and J 3 bases short, with 11 bases between. CDR3 size: 14 residues. From germline, CDR1 is SGHDT and CDR2 YYEEEE.

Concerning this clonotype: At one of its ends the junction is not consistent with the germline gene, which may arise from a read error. CDR3 in DNA: TGTGCCAGCAGTCCCGAGGTAGGGCAGGCCTATAATGAGCAGTTCTTC. Protein sequence: CASSPEVGQAYNEQFF. The rearrangement links TRBV28 to TRBJ2-1; D uncertain. This CDR3 has 16 residues. The V gene's germline CDR1 is MDHEN and CDR2 SYDVKM.

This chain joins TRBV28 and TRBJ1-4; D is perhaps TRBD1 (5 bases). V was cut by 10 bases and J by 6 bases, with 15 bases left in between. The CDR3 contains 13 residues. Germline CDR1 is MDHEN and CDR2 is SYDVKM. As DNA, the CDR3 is TGTGCCACCGGAGGAGGGGCGGATGAAAAACTGTTTTTT. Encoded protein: CATGGGADEKLFF.

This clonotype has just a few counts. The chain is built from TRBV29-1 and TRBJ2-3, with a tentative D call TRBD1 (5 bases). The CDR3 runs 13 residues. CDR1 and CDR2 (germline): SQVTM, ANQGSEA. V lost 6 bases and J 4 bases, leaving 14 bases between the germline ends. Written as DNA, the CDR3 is TGCAGCGTCTGGGCCAGGGCCTCAGATACGCAGTATTTT. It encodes CSVWARASDTQYF.

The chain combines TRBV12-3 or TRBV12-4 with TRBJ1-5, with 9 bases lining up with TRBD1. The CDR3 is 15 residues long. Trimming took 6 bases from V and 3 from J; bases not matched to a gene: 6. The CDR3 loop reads CASSLGTGLNQPQHF. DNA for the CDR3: TGTGCCAGCAGCCTAGGGACAGGGCTCAATCAGCCCCAGCATTTT.

The DNA of the CDR3 is TGTGCCAGCAGCCTAGCAGGACCTAAAAATACGCAGTATTTT. It translates to CASSLAGPKNTQYF. The gene calls are TRBV13 and TRBJ2-3; a weak D match, TRBD2 (5 bases). There are 14 residues in the CDR3. V lost 5 bases, J lost 7 bases, and 16 bases lay in between. CDR1 and CDR2 from the germline V gene are PRHDT and FYEKMQ (reference sequence). Supplemented by reference TRBV13 and TRBJ2-3, the full variable domain reads AAGVIQSPRHLIKEKRETATLKCYPIPRHDTVYWYQQGPGQDPQFLISFYEKMQSDKGSIPDRFSAQQFSDYHSELNMSSLELGDSALYFCASSLAGPKNTQYFGPGTRLTVL.

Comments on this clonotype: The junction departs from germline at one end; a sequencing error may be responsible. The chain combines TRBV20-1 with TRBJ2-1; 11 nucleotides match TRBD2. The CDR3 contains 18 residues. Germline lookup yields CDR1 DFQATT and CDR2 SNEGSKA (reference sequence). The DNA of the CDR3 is TGCAGTGCTAGAGGTCAAGGGACTAGCGGAGGCTCCTACATTGAGCAGTTCTTC. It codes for CSARGQGTSGGSYIEQFF.

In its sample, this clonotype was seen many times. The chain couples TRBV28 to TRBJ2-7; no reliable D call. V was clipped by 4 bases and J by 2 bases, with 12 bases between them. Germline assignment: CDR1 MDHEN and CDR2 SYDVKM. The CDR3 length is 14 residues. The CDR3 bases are TGTGCCAGCAGTTCAGCCTTCAGTACCTACGAGCAGTACTTC. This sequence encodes CASSSAFSTYEQYF.

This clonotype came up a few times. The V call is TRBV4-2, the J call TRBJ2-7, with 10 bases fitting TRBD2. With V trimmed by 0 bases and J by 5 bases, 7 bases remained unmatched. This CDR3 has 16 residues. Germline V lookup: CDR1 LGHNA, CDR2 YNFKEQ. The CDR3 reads CASSQDPSGSSHEQYF. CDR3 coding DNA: TGTGCCAGCAGCCAAGACCCTAGCGGGAGTTCCCACGAGCAGTACTTC.

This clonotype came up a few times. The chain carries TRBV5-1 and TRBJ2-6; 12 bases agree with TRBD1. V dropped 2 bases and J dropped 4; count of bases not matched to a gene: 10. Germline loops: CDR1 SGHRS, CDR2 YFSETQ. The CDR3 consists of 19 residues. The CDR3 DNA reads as TGCGCCAGCAGCTTAATTCCGGGACAGGGGGCGTCAGGGGCCAACGTCCTGACTTTC. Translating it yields CASSLIPGQGASGANVLTF.

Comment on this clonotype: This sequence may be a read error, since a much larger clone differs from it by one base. CDR3 amino acids: CASCVGTGDTYEQYF. As DNA, the CDR3 is TGTGCCAGCTGCGTCGGGACAGGGGACACCTACGAGCAGTACTTC. The chain employs TRBV9 and TRBJ2-7; TRBD1 matches at 10 bases. Germline V gene lookup returns CDR1 SGDLS and CDR2 YYNGEE. CDR3 size: 15 residues. Full variable domain (rest looked up from reference TRBV9 and TRBJ2-7): DSGVTQTPKHLITATGQRVTLRCSPRSGDLSVYWYQQSLDQGLQFLIQYYNGEERAKGNILERFSAQQFPDLHSELNLSSLELGDSALYFCASCVGTGDTYEQYFGPGTRLTVT.

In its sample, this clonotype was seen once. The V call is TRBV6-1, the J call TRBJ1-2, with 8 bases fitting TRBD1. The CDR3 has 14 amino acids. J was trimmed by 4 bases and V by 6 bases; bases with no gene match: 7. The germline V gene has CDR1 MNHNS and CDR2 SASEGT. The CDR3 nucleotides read TGTGCCAGCAGGGAGACAGGGGCGGGCTATGGCTACACCTTC. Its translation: CASRETGAGYGYTF.

The DNA for the CDR3 is TGCGCCAGCAGCTACGAACCCGGACAGCCCCAGCATTTT. This sequence encodes CASSYEPGQPQHF. The J gene is TRBJ1-5, the V gene TRBV5-1, with D uncertain. From germline, CDR1 is SGHRS and CDR2 YFSETQ. The ends were cut back, 3 bases at V and 7 bases at J, with 11 bases in the middle. There are 13 residues in the CDR3.

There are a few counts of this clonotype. DNA of the CDR3: TGTGCCAGCAGTTTGGGGGTTGCGAGCAATCAGCCCCAGCATTTT. Amino acid sequence: CASSLGVASNQPQHF. This rearrangement joins TRBV12-3 or TRBV12-4 to TRBJ1-5; a possible D gene is TRBD1 (5 bases). The CDR3 is 15 amino acids. Deletions cut 3 bases from V and 1 base from J, with 10 bases between.

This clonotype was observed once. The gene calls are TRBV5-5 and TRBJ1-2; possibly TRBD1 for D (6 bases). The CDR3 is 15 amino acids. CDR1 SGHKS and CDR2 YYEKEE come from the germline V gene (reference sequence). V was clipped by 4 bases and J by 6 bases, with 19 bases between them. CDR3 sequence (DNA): TGTGCCAGCAGCGGAACCACAGGGTTGCAAGATGGCTACACCTTC. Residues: CASSGTTGLQDGYTF.

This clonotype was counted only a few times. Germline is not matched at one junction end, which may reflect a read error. CDR3 coding DNA: TGTGCTAGCAGCTTAGGGAGAGGGGTAAATGAGCAGTTCTTC. Amino acid sequence: CASSLGRGVNEQFF. The genes are TRBV7-7 and TRBJ2-1; tentatively, D is TRBD1 or TRBD2 (5 bases each). CDR3 length equals 14 residues. Germline CDR1 reads SSHAT; CDR2 reads FNYEAQ (reference sequence).

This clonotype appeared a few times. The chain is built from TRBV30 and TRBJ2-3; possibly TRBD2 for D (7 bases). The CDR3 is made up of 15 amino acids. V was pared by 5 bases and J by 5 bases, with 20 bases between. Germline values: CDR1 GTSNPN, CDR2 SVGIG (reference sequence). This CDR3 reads CAWVVAGGRKDTQYF. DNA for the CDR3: TGTGCCTGGGTGGTCGCCGGGGGGCGTAAAGATACGCAGTATTTT.

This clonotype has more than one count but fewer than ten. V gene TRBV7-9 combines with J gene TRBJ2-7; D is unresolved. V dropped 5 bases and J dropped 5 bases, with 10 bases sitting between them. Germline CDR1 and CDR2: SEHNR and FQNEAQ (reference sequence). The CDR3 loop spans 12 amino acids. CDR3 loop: CASSGNLDEQYF. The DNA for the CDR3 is TGTGCCAGCAGCGGGAATTTGGACGAGCAGTACTTC.

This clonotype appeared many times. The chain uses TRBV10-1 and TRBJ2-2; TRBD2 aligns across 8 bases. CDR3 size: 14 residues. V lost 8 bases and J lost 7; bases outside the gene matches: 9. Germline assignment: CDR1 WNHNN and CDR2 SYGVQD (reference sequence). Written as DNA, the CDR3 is TGCGCCAGCTCGGGACTAGGGGTTAACGGGGAGCTGTTTTTT. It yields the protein CASSGLGVNGELFF.

CDR3 in DNA: TGTGCCACCAGCAGAGGAACAGGGGCAAACGAGCAGTACTTC. It translates to CATSRGTGANEQYF. The chain combines TRBV15 with TRBJ2-7; 7 bases are a match to TRBD1. The junction had 5 bases not matched to a gene; V was cut back by 1 base and J by 5 bases. The length of the CDR3 is 14 residues. Germline CDR1 reads LNHNV; CDR2 reads YYDKDF (reference sequence).

CDR3 residues: CASSRLGDPREKLFF. CDR3 sequence (DNA): TGCGCCAGCAGCCGTCTAGGGGATCCAAGGGAAAAACTGTTTTTT. The chain couples TRBV4-1 to TRBJ1-4; D might be TRBD1 (5 bases). The germline V gene has CDR1 MGHRA and CDR2 YSYEKL. V lost 4 bases, J lost 8 bases, and 17 bases lay in between. This CDR3 is 15 amino acids long.

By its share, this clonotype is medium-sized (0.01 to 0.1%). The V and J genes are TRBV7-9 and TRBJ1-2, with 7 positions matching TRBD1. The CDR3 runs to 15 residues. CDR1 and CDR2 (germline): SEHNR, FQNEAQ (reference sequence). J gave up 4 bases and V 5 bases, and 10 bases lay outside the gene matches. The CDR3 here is CASSPTTGTTYGYTF. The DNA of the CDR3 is TGTGCCAGCAGCCCTACGACAGGGACCACCTATGGCTACACCTTC.

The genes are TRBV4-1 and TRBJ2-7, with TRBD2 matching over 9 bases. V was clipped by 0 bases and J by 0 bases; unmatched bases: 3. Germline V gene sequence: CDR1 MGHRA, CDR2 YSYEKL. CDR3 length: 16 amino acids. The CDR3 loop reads CASSQEGREGSYEQYF. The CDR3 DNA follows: TGCGCCAGCAGCCAAGAAGGGCGGGAGGGCTCCTACGAGCAGTACTTC.

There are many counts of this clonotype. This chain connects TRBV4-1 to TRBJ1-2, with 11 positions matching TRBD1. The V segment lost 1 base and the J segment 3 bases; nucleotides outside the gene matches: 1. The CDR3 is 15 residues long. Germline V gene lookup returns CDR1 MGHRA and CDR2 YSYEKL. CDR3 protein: CASSQAGQGDYGYTF. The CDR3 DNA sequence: TGCGCCAGCAGCCAAGCGGGACAGGGGGACTATGGCTACACCTTC.

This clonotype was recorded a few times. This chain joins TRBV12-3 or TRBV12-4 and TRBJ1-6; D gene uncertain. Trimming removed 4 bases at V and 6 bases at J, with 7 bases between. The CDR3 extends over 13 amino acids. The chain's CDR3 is CASSWGGNSPLHF. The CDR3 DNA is TGTGCCAGCAGTTGGGGAGGTAATTCACCCCTCCACTTT.